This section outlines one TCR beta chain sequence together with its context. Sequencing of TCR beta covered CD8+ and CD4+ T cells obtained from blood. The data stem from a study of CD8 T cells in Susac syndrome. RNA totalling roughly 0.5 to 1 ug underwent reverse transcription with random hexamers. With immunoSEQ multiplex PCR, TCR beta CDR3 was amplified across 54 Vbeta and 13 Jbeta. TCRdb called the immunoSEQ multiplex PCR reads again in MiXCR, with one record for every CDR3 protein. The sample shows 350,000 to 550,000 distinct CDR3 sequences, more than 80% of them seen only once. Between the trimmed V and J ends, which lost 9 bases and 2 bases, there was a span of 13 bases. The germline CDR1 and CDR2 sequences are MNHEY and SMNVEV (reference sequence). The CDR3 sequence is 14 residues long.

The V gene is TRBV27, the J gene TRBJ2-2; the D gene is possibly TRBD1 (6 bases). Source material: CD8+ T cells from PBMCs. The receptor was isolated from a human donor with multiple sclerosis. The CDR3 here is CASGRTANTGELFF. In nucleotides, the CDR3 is TGTGCCAGTGGCCGGACAGCAAACACCGGGGAGCTGTTTTTT.